The T cell receptor (beta chain) described here comes from a study of T cells in tumors after PD-1 blockade. At the level of the study: Mean per tumor sample: 25,000 or so templates (554-99,264), thousands of unique clonotypes.

CDR1 is LGHDT and CDR2 is YNNKEL in the germline V gene (reference sequence). The CDR3 covers 13 residues. V lost 8 bases, J lost 9 bases, and 18 bases lay in between. This clone was observed a few times. Its antigen is unidentified. Site-matched primary tumor biopsies were taken before and after PD-1 blockade. Template: tumor biopsy or peripheral blood genomic DNA, 616-6,004 ng per sample. TCRdb keeps only in-frame clones here, not all; method: immunoSEQ multiplex PCR. Found here are fewer than 2,000 clones, 55% to 80% of them singletons; the top ten hold less than 45%. Study-level findings and limits: Most post-therapy expanded exhausted CD8+ clones were new, undetected before treatment.

The TCR was taken from a human donor with cutaneous squamous cell carcinoma. The gene calls are TRBV3-1 (or the pseudogene TRBV3-2) and TRBJ2-3; D might be TRBD2 (6 bases). The sample consisted of tumor tissue, taken before anti-PD-1 treatment. CDR3: CASGSTGTSTQYF. CDR3 DNA: TGTGCCAGCGGGAGTACCGGGACTTCAACGCAGTATTTT.